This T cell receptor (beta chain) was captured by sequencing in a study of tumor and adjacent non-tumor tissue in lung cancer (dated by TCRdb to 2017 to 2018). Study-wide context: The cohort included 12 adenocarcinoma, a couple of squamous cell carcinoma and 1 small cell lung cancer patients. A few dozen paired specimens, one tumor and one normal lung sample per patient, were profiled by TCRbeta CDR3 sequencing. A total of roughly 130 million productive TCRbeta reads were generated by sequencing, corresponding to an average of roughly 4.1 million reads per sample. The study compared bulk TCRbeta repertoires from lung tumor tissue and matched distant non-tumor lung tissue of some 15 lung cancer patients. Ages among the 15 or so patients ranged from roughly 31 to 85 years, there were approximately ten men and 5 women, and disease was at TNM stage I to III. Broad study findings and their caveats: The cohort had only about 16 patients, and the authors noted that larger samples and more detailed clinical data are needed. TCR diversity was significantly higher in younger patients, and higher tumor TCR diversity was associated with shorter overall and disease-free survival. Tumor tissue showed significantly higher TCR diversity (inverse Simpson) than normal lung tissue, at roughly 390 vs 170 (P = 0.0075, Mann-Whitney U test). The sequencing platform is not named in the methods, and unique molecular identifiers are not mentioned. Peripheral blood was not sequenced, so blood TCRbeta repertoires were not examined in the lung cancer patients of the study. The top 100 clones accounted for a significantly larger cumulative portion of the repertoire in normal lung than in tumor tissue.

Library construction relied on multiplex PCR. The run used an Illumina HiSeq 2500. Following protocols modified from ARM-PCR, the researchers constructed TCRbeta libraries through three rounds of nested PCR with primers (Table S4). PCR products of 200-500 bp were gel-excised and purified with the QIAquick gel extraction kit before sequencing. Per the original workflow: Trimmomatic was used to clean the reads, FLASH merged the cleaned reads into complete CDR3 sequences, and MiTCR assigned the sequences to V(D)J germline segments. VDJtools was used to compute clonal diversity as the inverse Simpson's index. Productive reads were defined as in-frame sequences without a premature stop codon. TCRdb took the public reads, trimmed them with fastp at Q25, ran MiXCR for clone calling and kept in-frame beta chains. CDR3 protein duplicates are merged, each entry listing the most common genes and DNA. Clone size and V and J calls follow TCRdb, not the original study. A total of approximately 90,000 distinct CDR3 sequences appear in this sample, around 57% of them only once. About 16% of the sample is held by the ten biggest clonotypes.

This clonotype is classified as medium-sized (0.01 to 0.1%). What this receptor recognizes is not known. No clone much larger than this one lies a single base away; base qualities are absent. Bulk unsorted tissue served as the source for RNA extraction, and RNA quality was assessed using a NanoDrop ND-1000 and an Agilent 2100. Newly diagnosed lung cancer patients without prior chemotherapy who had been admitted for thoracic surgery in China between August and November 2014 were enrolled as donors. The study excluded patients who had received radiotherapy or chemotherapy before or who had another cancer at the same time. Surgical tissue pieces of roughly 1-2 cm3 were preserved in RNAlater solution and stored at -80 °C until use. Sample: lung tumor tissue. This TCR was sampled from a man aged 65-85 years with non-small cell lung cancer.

The DNA sequence is given as TGTGCCAGCAGCTTAGAGCGGACTAGCGGGAGCTCCTACGAGCAGTACTTC. Its protein product is CASSLERTSGSSYEQYF. Recombination joined TRBV11-2 with TRBJ2-7; 13 nucleotides in the junction match TRBD2. V ends up 0 bases short and J 0 bases short, with an unmatched junction base count of 2. Its CDR3 holds 17 amino acids, cysteine through phenylalanine. The DNA shown is the 51-base CDR3, in frame from base 1. According to the germline V gene, CDR1 reads SGHAT and CDR2 reads FQNNGV.